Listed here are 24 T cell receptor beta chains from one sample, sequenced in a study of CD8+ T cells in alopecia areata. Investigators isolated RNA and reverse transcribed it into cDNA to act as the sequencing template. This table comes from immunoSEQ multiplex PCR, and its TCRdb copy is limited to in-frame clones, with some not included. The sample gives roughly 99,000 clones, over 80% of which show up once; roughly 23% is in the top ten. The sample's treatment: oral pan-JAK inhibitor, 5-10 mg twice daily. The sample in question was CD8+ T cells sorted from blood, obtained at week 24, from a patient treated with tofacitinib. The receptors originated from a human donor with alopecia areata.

This chain's CDR3 is CASSQGQDTQYF. The CDR3 bases are TGCGCCAGCAGCCAAGGGCAGGATACGCAGTATTTT. The V gene is TRBV4-1, the J gene TRBJ2-3; D gene unclear. Trimming stripped 1 base from V and 6 bases from J, with 5 bases between. CDR1 MGHRA and CDR2 YSYEKL come from the germline V gene. The CDR3 contains 12 residues.

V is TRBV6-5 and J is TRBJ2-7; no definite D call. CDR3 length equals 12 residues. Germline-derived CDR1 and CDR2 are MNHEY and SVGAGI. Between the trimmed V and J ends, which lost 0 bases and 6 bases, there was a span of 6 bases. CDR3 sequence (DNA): TGTGCCAGCAGTTACTCCGGGTCCGAGCAGTACTTC. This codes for CASSYSGSEQYF.

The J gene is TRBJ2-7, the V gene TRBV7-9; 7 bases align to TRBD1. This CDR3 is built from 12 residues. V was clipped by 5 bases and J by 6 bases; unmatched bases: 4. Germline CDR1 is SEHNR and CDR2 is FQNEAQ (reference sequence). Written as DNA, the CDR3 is TGTGCCAGCAGCCCCACAGGGGCCGAGCAGTACTTC. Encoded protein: CASSPTGAEQYF.

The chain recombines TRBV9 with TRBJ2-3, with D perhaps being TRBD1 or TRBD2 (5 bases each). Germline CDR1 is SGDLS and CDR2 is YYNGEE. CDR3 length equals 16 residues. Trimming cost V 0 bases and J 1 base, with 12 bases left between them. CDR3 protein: CASSVAGGPGTDTQYF. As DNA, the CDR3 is TGTGCCAGCAGCGTAGCTGGGGGACCTGGCACAGATACGCAGTATTTT.

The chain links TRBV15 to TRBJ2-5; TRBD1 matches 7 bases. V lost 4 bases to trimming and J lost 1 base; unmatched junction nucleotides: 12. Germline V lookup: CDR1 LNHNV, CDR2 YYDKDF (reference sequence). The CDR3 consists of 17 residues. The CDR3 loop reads CATSILHRDRAQETQYF. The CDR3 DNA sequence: TGTGCCACCAGCATCCTCCACCGTGACAGGGCCCAAGAGACCCAGTACTTC.

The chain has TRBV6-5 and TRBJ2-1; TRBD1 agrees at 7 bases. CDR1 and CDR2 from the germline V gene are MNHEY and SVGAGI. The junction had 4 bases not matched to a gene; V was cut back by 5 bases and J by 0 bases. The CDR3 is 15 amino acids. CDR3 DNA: TGTGCCAGCAGTCGACAGGGTCCCTCCTACAATGAGCAGTTCTTC. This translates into CASSRQGPSYNEQFF.

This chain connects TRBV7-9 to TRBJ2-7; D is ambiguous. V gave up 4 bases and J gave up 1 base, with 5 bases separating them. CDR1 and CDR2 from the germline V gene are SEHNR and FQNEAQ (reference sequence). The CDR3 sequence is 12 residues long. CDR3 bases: TGTGCCAGCAGCTCCGAGTCCTACGAGCAGTACTTC. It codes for CASSSESYEQYF.

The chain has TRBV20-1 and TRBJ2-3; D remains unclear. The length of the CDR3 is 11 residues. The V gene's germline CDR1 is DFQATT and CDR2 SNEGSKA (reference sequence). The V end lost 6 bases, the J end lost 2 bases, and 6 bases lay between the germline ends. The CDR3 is CSASNTDTQYF. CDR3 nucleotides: TGCAGTGCCTCGAACACAGATACGCAGTATTTT.

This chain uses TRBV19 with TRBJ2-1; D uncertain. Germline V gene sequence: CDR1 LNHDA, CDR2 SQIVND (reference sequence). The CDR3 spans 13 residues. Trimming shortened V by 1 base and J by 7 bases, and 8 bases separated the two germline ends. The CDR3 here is CASSIGGKNEQFF. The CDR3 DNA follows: TGTGCCAGTAGTATAGGGGGTAAGAATGAGCAGTTCTTC.

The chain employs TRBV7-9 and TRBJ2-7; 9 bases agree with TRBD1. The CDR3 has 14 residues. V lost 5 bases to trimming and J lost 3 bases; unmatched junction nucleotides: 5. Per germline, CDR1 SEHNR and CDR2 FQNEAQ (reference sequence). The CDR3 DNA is TGTGCCAGCAGCATACCGGGACAGGGCTACGAGCAGTACTTC. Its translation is CASSIPGQGYEQYF.

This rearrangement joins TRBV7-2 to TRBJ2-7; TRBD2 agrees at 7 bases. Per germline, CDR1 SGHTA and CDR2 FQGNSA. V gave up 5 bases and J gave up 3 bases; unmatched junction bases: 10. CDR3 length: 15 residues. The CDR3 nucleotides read TGTGCCAGCAGCCCGTTTGGGGGGGGGATCTACGAGCAGTACTTC. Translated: CASSPFGGGIYEQYF.

This CDR3 reads CASGLDLGKHTDTQYF. The CDR3 nucleotides read TGTGCTAGTGGTTTGGATCTGGGAAAGCACACAGATACGCAGTATTTT. The rearrangement uses TRBV12-5 and TRBJ2-3; D unclear. V lost 1 base and J lost 2, with 13 bases in between. The CDR3 sequence is 16 residues long. Germline V gene sequence: CDR1 LGHNT, CDR2 FRNRAP.

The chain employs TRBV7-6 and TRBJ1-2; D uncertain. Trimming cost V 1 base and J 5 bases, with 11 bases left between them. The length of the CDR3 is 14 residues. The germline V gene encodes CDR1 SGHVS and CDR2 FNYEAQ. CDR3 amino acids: CASSLVNSQYGYTF. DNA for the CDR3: TGTGCCAGCAGCTTAGTTAACAGTCAGTATGGCTACACCTTC. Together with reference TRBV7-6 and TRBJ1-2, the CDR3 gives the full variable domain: GAGVSQSPRYKVTKRGQDVALRCDPISGHVSLYWYRQALGQGPEFLTYFNYEAQQDKSGLPNDRFSAERPEGSISTLTIQRTEQRDSAMYRCASSLVNSQYGYTFGSGTRLTVV.

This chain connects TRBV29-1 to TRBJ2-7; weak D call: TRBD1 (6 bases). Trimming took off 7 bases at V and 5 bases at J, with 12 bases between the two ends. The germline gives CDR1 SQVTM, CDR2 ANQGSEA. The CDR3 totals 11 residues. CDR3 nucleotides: TGCAGCGGAGGACAGAACCACGAGCAGTACTTC. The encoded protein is CSGGQNHEQYF.

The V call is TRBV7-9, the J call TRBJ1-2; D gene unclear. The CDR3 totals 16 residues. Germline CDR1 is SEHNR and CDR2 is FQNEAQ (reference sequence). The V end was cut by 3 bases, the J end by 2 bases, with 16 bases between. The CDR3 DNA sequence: TGTGCCAGCAGCTTGCGGCTTGAGGGTCCAAACTATGGCTACACCTTC. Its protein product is CASSLRLEGPNYGYTF.

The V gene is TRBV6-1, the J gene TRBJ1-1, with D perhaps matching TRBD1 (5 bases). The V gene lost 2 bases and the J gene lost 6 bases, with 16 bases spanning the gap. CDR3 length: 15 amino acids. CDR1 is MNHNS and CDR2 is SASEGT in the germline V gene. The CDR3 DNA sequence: TGTGCCAGCAGTGAATCGGGGGGAAGTAGGGCTGAAGCTTTCTTT. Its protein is CASSESGGSRAEAFF.

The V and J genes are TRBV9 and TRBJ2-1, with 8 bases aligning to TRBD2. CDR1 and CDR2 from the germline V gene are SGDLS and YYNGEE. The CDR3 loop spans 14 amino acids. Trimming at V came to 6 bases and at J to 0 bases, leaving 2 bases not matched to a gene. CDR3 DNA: TGTGCCAGCAAGAGCGGGAGCTCCTACAATGAGCAGTTCTTC. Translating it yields CASKSGSSYNEQFF.

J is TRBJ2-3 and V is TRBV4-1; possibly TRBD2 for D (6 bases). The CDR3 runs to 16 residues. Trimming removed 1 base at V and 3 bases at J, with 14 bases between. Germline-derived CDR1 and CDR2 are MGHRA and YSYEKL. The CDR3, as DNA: TGCGCCAGCAGCCAAGTGTGGAGGGGACCGACAGATACGCAGTATTTT. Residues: CASSQVWRGPTDTQYF.

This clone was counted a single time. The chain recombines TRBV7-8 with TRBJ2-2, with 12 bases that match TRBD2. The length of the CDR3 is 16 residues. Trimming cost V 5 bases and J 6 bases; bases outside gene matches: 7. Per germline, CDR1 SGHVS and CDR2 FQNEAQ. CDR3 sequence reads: CASSPWASGGAGELFF. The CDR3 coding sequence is TGTGCCAGCAGCCCATGGGCTAGCGGGGGGGCCGGGGAGCTGTTTTTT.

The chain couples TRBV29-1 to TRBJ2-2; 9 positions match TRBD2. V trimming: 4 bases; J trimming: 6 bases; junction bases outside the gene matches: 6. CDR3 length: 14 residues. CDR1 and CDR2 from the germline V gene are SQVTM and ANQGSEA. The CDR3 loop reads CSVAASGDSGELFF. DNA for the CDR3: TGCAGCGTTGCGGCTAGCGGGGATTCCGGGGAGCTGTTTTTT.

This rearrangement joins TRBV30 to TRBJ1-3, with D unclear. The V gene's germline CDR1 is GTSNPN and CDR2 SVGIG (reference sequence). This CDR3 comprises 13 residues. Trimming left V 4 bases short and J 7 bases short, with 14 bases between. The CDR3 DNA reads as TGTGCCTGGACCGGGGAGGATAAGAACACCATATATTTT. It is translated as CAWTGEDKNTIYF.

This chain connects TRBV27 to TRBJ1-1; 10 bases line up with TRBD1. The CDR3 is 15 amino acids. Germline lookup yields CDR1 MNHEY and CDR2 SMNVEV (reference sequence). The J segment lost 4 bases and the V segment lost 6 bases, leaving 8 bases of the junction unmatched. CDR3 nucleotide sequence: TGTGCCAGCAGATCGGGACAGGGGCTGGGCACTGAAGCTTTCTTT. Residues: CASRSGQGLGTEAFF.

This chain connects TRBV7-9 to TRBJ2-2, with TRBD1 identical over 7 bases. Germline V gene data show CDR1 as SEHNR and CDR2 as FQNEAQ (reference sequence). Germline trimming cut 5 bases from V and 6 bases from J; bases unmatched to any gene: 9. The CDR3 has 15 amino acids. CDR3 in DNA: TGTGCCAGCAGCCACCCAGCAGGGGGTCCCGGGGAGCTGTTTTTT. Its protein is CASSHPAGGPGELFF.

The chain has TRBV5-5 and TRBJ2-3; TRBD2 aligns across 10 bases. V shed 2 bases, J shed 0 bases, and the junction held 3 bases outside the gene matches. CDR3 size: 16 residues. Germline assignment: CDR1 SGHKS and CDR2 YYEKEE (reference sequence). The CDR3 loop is CASSFSLAGSTDTQYF. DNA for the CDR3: TGTGCCAGCAGCTTTTCACTAGCGGGGAGCACAGATACGCAGTATTTT.